One and the same sample provided the 7 T cell receptor beta chains below, sequenced in a study of post-analysis software for immune sequencing data. Findings and caveats of the study: Controls showed lower frequencies than patients for roughly 5 TRBV segments, and TRBV5-6, TRBV5-1 and TRBV20-1 were among these.

These TCRs are of unknown antigen specificity. Unique molecular identifiers were present in the TCR beta cDNA libraries. Via MiXCR, TCRdb re-called the PCR reads, giving one row per CDR3 protein. The table lists hundreds of thousands of distinct CDR3 sequences, less than 35% of them singletons. Sequenced input: blood. The receptor source for this set is a girl aged 10-17 years with multiple sclerosis.

The chain recombines TRBV5-1 with TRBJ1-2, with D possibly TRBD1 on 6 matching bases. The germline V and J ends were trimmed by 5 bases and 1 base, with 9 bases remaining between them. CDR1 is SGHRS, CDR2 YFSETQ, per germline. This CDR3 spans 13 amino acids. This CDR3 reads CASRRQDNYGYTF. CDR3 nucleotide sequence: TGCGCCAGCAGAAGACAGGATAACTATGGCTACACCTTC.

This clonotype has just a few counts. The chain has TRBV5-1 and TRBJ2-3, with D perhaps TRBD2 (6 bases). Deletions cut 2 bases from V and 1 base from J, with 11 bases between. Germline V gene sequence: CDR1 SGHRS, CDR2 YFSETQ. The CDR3 sequence is 15 residues long. CDR3 sequence (DNA): TGCGCCAGCAGCTTAAACCCGGGGGGCACAGATACGCAGTATTTT. Its translation: CASSLNPGGTDTQYF.

This rearrangement joins TRBV3-1 to TRBJ1-2; D may be TRBD1 (5 bases). The CDR3 runs 13 residues. Per the germline V gene, CDR1 is LGHDT and CDR2 is YNNKEL (reference sequence). V gave up 4 bases and J gave up 8 bases, with 14 bases separating them. This CDR3 is CASSRRRGDGYTF. CDR3 in DNA: TGTGCCAGCAGCCGGAGGAGGGGCGACGGCTACACCTTC.

The chain is built from TRBV29-1 and TRBJ2-1, with TRBD2 matching 10 bases. This CDR3 spans 18 amino acids. Germline V CDR1 and CDR2: SQVTM, ANQGSEA. J lost 3 bases, V lost 8 bases, and 19 bases had no gene match. The CDR3 reads CSLVGANELAGYYNEQFF. CDR3 sequence (DNA): TGCAGCCTCGTGGGGGCGAACGAACTAGCGGGGTACTACAATGAGCAGTTCTTC.

The chain has TRBV10-3 and TRBJ1-6; 8 nucleotides align to TRBD1. CDR1 and CDR2 (germline): ENHRY, SYGVKD. With V trimmed by 6 bases and J by 18 bases, 13 bases remained unmatched. This CDR3 is 13 amino acids long. The CDR3 is CAISTTGVEAPHF. Written as DNA, the CDR3 is TGTGCCATCAGCACGACAGGGGTTGAGGCCCCCCACTTT.

J is TRBJ2-3 and V is TRBV20-1; 12 positions agree with TRBD1. The CDR3 loop spans 16 amino acids. J was trimmed by 6 bases and V by 3 bases; bases with no gene match: 10. Per germline, CDR1 DFQATT and CDR2 SNEGSKA (reference sequence). The CDR3 nucleotides are TGCAGTGCTAGTGGGGGGGACAGGGGGCATATGGATACGCAGTATTTT. This codes for CSASGGDRGHMDTQYF.

J is TRBJ2-5 and V is TRBV10-3; 8 bases agree with TRBD2. The V gene end was trimmed by 6 bases and the J gene end by 5 bases; junction bases not matched to a gene: 5. The CDR3 totals 13 residues. The germline gives CDR1 ENHRY, CDR2 SYGVKD. The CDR3 nucleotides are TGTGCCATCAGAGCGGGAGTGAGGGAGACCCAGTACTTC. Protein sequence: CAIRAGVRETQYF.